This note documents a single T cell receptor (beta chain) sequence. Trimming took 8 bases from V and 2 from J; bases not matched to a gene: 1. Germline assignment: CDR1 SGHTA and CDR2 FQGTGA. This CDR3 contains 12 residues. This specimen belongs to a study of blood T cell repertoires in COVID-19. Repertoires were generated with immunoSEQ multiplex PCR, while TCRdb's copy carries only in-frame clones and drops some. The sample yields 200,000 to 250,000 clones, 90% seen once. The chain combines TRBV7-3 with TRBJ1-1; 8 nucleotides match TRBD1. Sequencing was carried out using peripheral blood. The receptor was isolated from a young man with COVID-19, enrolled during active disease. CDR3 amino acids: CASGQGNTEAFF. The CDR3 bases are TGTGCCAGCGGACAGGGAAACACTGAAGCTTTCTTT.